This is a list of T cell receptor beta chains from one sample in a study of cytomegalovirus exposure and HLA in healthy donors. Only in-frame clones appear in the TCRdb table, and some are missing; sequencing was by immunoSEQ multiplex PCR. The data contain about 150,000 clones, roughly 81% of them singletons. The sequenced sample was PBMCs. Receptors originate from a man aged 25 to 40 in good health and CMV-seropositive. Each CDR3 is given with its conserved first and last residue. Fields, in order: CDR3 DNA, CDR3 protein, D gene, J gene, V gene, clone size. D genes are given only for firm matches. The size field is filled for only some rows; it gives once, few, many or a size class.

cdr3_nt: TGTGCCAGCAGTAACACCTGGCAGGGGGCGAGTGGCTACACCTTC
cdr3_aa: CASSNTWQGASGYTF
d_call: TRBD1
j_call: TRBJ1-2
v_call: TRBV6-6
clone_size: .

cdr3_nt: TGCGCCAGCAGAACCCGGGACTCTTACAATGAGCAGTTCTTC
cdr3_aa: CASRTRDSYNEQFF
d_call: .
j_call: TRBJ2-1
v_call: TRBV10-1
clone_size: .

cdr3_nt: TGTGCCAGCAGCTTACGTCTCCTGGATACGCAGTATTTT
cdr3_aa: CASSLRLLDTQYF
d_call: .
j_call: TRBJ2-3
v_call: TRBV7-9
clone_size: .

cdr3_nt: TGTGCCACCAGCAGAGATCTGGCTAGCGGGAGCCATACGCAGTATTTT
cdr3_aa: CATSRDLASGSHTQYF
d_call: TRBD2
j_call: TRBJ2-3
v_call: TRBV15
clone_size: .

cdr3_nt: TGTGCCAGCAGACCCTGGGGGGGAAGTGGGGACACTGAAGCTTTCTTT
cdr3_aa: CASRPWGGSGDTEAFF
d_call: .
j_call: TRBJ1-1
v_call: TRBV6-4
clone_size: .

cdr3_nt: TGTGCCACCAGCAGAGATCGCGGGGTCGGCACTGAAGCTTTCTTT
cdr3_aa: CATSRDRGVGTEAFF
d_call: .
j_call: TRBJ1-1
v_call: TRBV15
clone_size: .

cdr3_nt: TGCGCCAGCAGCTCGGCTAGCGGGAGGGCATCCCCCCACAATGAGCAGTTCTTC
cdr3_aa: CASSSASGRASPHNEQFF
d_call: TRBD2
j_call: TRBJ2-1
v_call: TRBV5-1
clone_size: .

cdr3_nt: TGTGCCAGCAGCGTAGCTACAGGCACCTCTGGAAACACCATATATTTT
cdr3_aa: CASSVATGTSGNTIYF
d_call: .
j_call: TRBJ1-3
v_call: TRBV9
clone_size: .

cdr3_nt: TGTTCCAGCAGCCGGGACTCCAATGAGCAGTTCTTC
cdr3_aa: CSSSRDSNEQFF
d_call: .
j_call: TRBJ2-1
v_call: TRBV7-9
clone_size: .

cdr3_nt: TGTGCCAGCAGCTCCAGACTAGCGGGGGGAATCTACAATGAGCAGTTCTTC
cdr3_aa: CASSSRLAGGIYNEQFF
d_call: TRBD2
j_call: TRBJ2-1
v_call: TRBV7-8
clone_size: .

cdr3_nt: TGCAGCGCCGTCTTGCAGGTTAACTATGGCTACACCTTC
cdr3_aa: CSAVLQVNYGYTF
d_call: .
j_call: TRBJ1-2
v_call: TRBV29-1
clone_size: .

cdr3_nt: TGTGCCAGCAGCCGACAGGGGTTCTACGAGCAGTACTTC
cdr3_aa: CASSRQGFYEQYF
d_call: TRBD1
j_call: TRBJ2-7
v_call: TRBV6-5
clone_size: few

cdr3_nt: TGCGCCAGCAGCTTGATTCCGGACAGCAATGACGAGCAGTACTTC
cdr3_aa: CASSLIPDSNDEQYF
d_call: .
j_call: TRBJ2-7
v_call: TRBV5-1
clone_size: .

cdr3_nt: TGCGCCAGCAGCCAAGATCAGGCTAGCGGATACGAGCAGTACTTC
cdr3_aa: CASSQDQASGYEQYF
d_call: TRBD2
j_call: TRBJ2-7
v_call: TRBV4-3
clone_size: .

cdr3_nt: TGTGCCAGCAGCTTGGGGTTTCTAGCGGGAGGTTACGAGACCCAGTACTTC
cdr3_aa: CASSLGFLAGGYETQYF
d_call: TRBD2
j_call: TRBJ2-5
v_call: TRBV7-2
clone_size: .

cdr3_nt: TGTGCCAGTAGTACGGACAGGGGGCTTTTCACAAGTGGTGGCTACACCTTC
cdr3_aa: CASSTDRGLFTSGGYTF
d_call: TRBD1
j_call: TRBJ1-2
v_call: TRBV19
clone_size: .

cdr3_nt: TGTGCCAGCAGCTTAACGCCGGGACTAGCGGCGAACACCGGGGAGCTGTTTTTT
cdr3_aa: CASSLTPGLAANTGELFF
d_call: TRBD2
j_call: TRBJ2-2
v_call: TRBV7-3
clone_size: .

cdr3_nt: TGTGCCAGCAGTTCGCGGGGGGGCCCCTACAATGAGCAGTTCTTC
cdr3_aa: CASSSRGGPYNEQFF
d_call: TRBD2
j_call: TRBJ2-1
v_call: TRBV27
clone_size: once

cdr3_nt: TGTGCCAGCTCACCCCTCCGGGACTACAATTACAATGAGCAGTTCTTC
cdr3_aa: CASSPLRDYNYNEQFF
d_call: TRBD2
j_call: TRBJ2-1
v_call: TRBV18
clone_size: .

cdr3_nt: TGTGCCAGCAGCTTGTGGGACAAGCAAAACATTCAGTACTTC
cdr3_aa: CASSLWDKQNIQYF
d_call: .
j_call: TRBJ2-4
v_call: TRBV5-4
clone_size: once

cdr3_nt: TGTGCCAGTAGTAGGAGCTTTAATGAAAAACTGTTTTTT
cdr3_aa: CASSRSFNEKLFF
d_call: .
j_call: TRBJ1-4
v_call: TRBV19
clone_size: .

cdr3_nt: TGTGCCAGCAGCCTGGCTCCCGGGACTAGCGGGCAGGGGGAGCTGTTTTTT
cdr3_aa: CASSLAPGTSGQGELFF
d_call: TRBD2
j_call: TRBJ2-2
v_call: TRBV5-4
clone_size: .

cdr3_nt: TGTGCCAGCAGCCAAGAAGAATACCGGGTCAACGTCCTGACTTTC
cdr3_aa: CASSQEEYRVNVLTF
d_call: .
j_call: TRBJ2-6
v_call: TRBV4-2
clone_size: .

cdr3_nt: TGTGCCATCGGGGGGGATCAGCCCCAGCATTTT
cdr3_aa: CAIGGDQPQHF
d_call: .
j_call: TRBJ1-5
v_call: TRBV10-3
clone_size: once

cdr3_nt: TGTGCCAGCAGGGACAGGGCGGTAGGCTACACCTTC
cdr3_aa: CASRDRAVGYTF
d_call: TRBD1
j_call: TRBJ1-2
v_call: TRBV13
clone_size: once

cdr3_nt: TGTGCCAGCAGTGTTAGAGGGACTACCGAAGCTTTCTTT
cdr3_aa: CASSVRGTTEAFF
d_call: .
j_call: TRBJ1-1
v_call: TRBV2
clone_size: .

cdr3_nt: TGTGCCAGCAGCTTAGACTCGCTTAGCCGGCAGTACTTC
cdr3_aa: CASSLDSLSRQYF
d_call: .
j_call: TRBJ2-5
v_call: TRBV7-2
clone_size: .

cdr3_nt: TGTGCCAGCAGCTCTAGCGGGAGGGCGGACGAGCAGTACTTC
cdr3_aa: CASSSSGRADEQYF
d_call: TRBD2
j_call: TRBJ2-7
v_call: TRBV7-9
clone_size: .

cdr3_nt: TGTGCCAGCAGCCATCGATTAGCGGGATATGAGCAGTTCTTC
cdr3_aa: CASSHRLAGYEQFF
d_call: TRBD2
j_call: TRBJ2-1
v_call: TRBV5-5
clone_size: .

cdr3_nt: TGTGCCTGGGGGTCAGGTCAGCCCCAGCATTTT
cdr3_aa: CAWGSGQPQHF
d_call: .
j_call: TRBJ1-5
v_call: TRBV30
clone_size: .

cdr3_nt: TGTGCCAGCAGCCGAGGGGGAGTATGGCACAATGAGCAGTTCTTC
cdr3_aa: CASSRGGVWHNEQFF
d_call: .
j_call: TRBJ2-1
v_call: TRBV27
clone_size: .

cdr3_nt: TGCAGCGTTGACACCAGATCGTTCCCGACAGTCTACAATGAGCAGTTCTTC
cdr3_aa: CSVDTRSFPTVYNEQFF
d_call: .
j_call: TRBJ2-1
v_call: TRBV29-1
clone_size: .

cdr3_nt: TGTGCCAGCTTTCTGGGGGGAAATCAGCCCCAGCATTTT
cdr3_aa: CASFLGGNQPQHF
d_call: .
j_call: TRBJ1-5
v_call: TRBV28
clone_size: .

cdr3_nt: TGCGCCAGCAGCTCAGGGACAGATCACAATCAGCCCCAGCATTTT
cdr3_aa: CASSSGTDHNQPQHF
d_call: TRBD1
j_call: TRBJ1-5
v_call: TRBV5-1
clone_size: .

cdr3_nt: TGTGCCAGCAGCTCCGGACAGGGCGCTAACTATGGCTACACCTTC
cdr3_aa: CASSSGQGANYGYTF
d_call: TRBD1
j_call: TRBJ1-2
v_call: TRBV7-6
clone_size: .

cdr3_nt: TGTGCCAGCTCACCCGATATGCTCGGCTACAATGAGCAGTTCTTC
cdr3_aa: CASSPDMLGYNEQFF
d_call: .
j_call: TRBJ2-1
v_call: TRBV18
clone_size: .

cdr3_nt: TGTGCCAGCAGGATAGGGGGGGCCGCAAATGAGCAGTTCTTC
cdr3_aa: CASRIGGAANEQFF
d_call: .
j_call: TRBJ2-1
v_call: TRBV5-5
clone_size: .

cdr3_nt: TGTGCCTGGAGCTCAGGGACTAGCGGGAGGAAAATTGAGGAGACCCAGTACTTC
cdr3_aa: CAWSSGTSGRKIEETQYF
d_call: TRBD2
j_call: TRBJ2-5
v_call: TRBV30
clone_size: .

cdr3_nt: TGTGCCAGCCCTGCGGGGCAGCGGGAGGTCGGGGGTGAGCAGTTCTTC
cdr3_aa: CASPAGQREVGGEQFF
d_call: TRBD2
j_call: TRBJ2-1
v_call: TRBV2
clone_size: .

cdr3_nt: TGTGCCAGCAGTTACTGGACAGGGGCCACCGGGGAGCTGCTTTTT
cdr3_aa: CASSYWTGATGELLF
d_call: TRBD1
j_call: TRBJ2-2
v_call: TRBV27
clone_size: .